This T cell receptor (beta chain) was sequenced for a study of blood T cell repertoires in COVID-19. As for the study in general: Samples came from the United States, Italy and Spain, spanning acute and convalescent COVID-19.

Germline CDR1 and CDR2: SGDLS and YYNGEE. The CDR3 sequence is 14 residues long. Profiled with immunoSEQ multiplex PCR; TCRdb holds only in-frame clones, not every one. The sample shows about 250,000 clones, roughly 80% of them seen only once. In the case of this clone: An end of the junction does not agree with germline; a read error may underlie this.

Sequenced material: peripheral blood. The rearrangement links TRBV9 to TRBJ2-7; 7 positions agree with TRBD1. This TCR derives from a woman of 80 years or more with acute or convalescent COVID-19. The CDR3 nucleotides are TGTGCCAGCAGCGGATCCGGGACAGCCTACGGGCAGTACTTC. Its translation: CASSGSGTAYGQYF.